These T cell receptor beta chains were read from a single sample in a study of blood T cell repertoires in COVID-19. Only in-frame clones appear in the TCRdb table, and some are missing; sequencing was by immunoSEQ multiplex PCR. The sample lists just under 150,000 clones, over 85% occurring once. Sequenced material: peripheral blood. The receptors were gathered from a human donor in a cohort sampled during active COVID-19. Each CDR3 is given with its conserved first and last residue. D genes are given only for firm matches. Rows may omit the clone size; those that give it use once, few, many or a size class.

j_gene	d_gene	abundance	v_gene	CDR3aa	CDR3nt
TRBJ1-2	TRBD1	few	TRBV6-6	CASSSQQGAYGYTF	TGTGCCAGCAGTTCACAACAGGGGGCATATGGCTACACCTTC
TRBJ1-6	TRBD1	NA	TRBV5-1	CASSLDRGTSPLHF	TGCGCCAGCAGCTTGGACAGGGGAACTTCACCCCTCCACTTT
TRBJ1-2	TRBD1	NA	TRBV10-3	CATGQGSDGYTF	TGTGCCACGGGACAGGGTTCCGATGGCTACACCTTC
TRBJ1-1	NA	NA	TRBV4-3	CASSQDSGYPVTEAFF	TGCGCCAGCAGCCAAGACTCAGGGTACCCAGTCACTGAAGCTTTCTTT
TRBJ2-5	NA	NA	TRBV24-1	CATSGEGQAETQYF	TGTGCCACCAGTGGGGAGGGACAGGCGGAGACCCAGTACTTC
TRBJ1-1	NA	once	TRBV19	CASSIIGGPAFF	TGTGCCAGTAGTATTATAGGGGGACCCGCTTTCTTT
TRBJ1-5	TRBD1	NA	TRBV6-5	CASSRDSQYQPQHF	TGTGCCAGCAGTCGGGACAGCCAGTATCAGCCCCAGCATTTT
TRBJ2-2	TRBD1	NA	TRBV3-1/TRBV3-2	CASSQAVGTGALNTGELFF	TGTGCCAGCAGCCAAGCCGTCGGGACAGGGGCCCTGAACACCGGGGAGCTGTTTTTT
TRBJ2-3	NA	NA	TRBV11-2	CASSGRTSTDTQYF	TGTGCCAGCAGCGGGAGAACTAGCACAGATACGCAGTATTTT
TRBJ2-2	NA	NA	TRBV7-2	CASRGGAIGELFF	TGTGCCAGCAGAGGTGGGGCAATCGGGGAGCTGTTTTTT
TRBJ2-1	NA	NA	TRBV11-2	CASSLGQYNEQFF	TGTGCCAGCAGCTTAGGGCAGTACAATGAGCAGTTCTTC
TRBJ2-1	NA	NA	TRBV13	CASSLGGRKSYNEQFF	TGTGCCAGCAGCCTAGGAGGGAGGAAGTCCTACAATGAGCAGTTCTTC
TRBJ1-3	NA	once	TRBV6-5	CASSPSGGGRNTIYF	TGTGCCAGCAGTCCGTCCGGCGGGGGTAGGAACACCATATATTTT
TRBJ2-5	TRBD1	NA	TRBV29-1	CSSRTGGYQETQYF	TGCAGCTCTCGGACAGGGGGTTACCAAGAGACCCAGTACTTC
TRBJ2-2	NA	NA	TRBV4-3	CASSQGGSNTGELFF	TGCGCCAGCAGCCAGGGGGGATCGAACACCGGGGAGCTGTTTTTT
TRBJ1-3	NA	few	TRBV7-2	CASSLGFSVDTIYF	TGTGCCAGCAGCTTAGGTTTCAGCGTGGACACCATATATTTT
TRBJ2-2	TRBD1	few	TRBV9	CASSMPGQGITGELFF	TGTGCCAGCAGCATGCCGGGACAGGGGATCACCGGGGAGCTGTTTTTT